This T cell receptor (beta chain) was retrieved from a study of tumor and adjacent non-tumor tissue in lung cancer (dated by TCRdb to 2017 to 2018). In the study overall: Patients with adenocarcinoma (about twelve), squamous cell carcinoma (2) and small cell lung cancer (1) were included in the cohort. Bulk TCRbeta repertoires were compared between lung tumor tissue and matched distant non-tumor lung tissue obtained from around 14 lung cancer patients. The 15 or so patients were aged about 31 to 85 years, included around 10 men and 5 women, and had TNM stage I to III disease. A total of roughly 130,000,000 productive TCRbeta reads were generated by sequencing, corresponding to an average of roughly 4.1 million reads per sample. About 30 paired specimens, one tumor and one normal lung sample per patient, were profiled by TCRbeta CDR3 sequencing.

To prepare the library, multiplex PCR was applied. These reads were obtained on an Illumina HiSeq 2500. TCRbeta libraries were constructed through three rounds of nested PCR with primers (Table S4) according to protocols modified from ARM-PCR. PCR products of 200-500 bp were gel-excised and purified with the QIAquick gel extraction kit before sequencing. As for the authors' bioinformatics: Trimmomatic was used to clean the reads, FLASH was used to merge the reads into complete CDR3 sequences, and MiTCR was used to assign the reads to V(D)J germline segments. Clonal diversity was calculated as the inverse Simpson's index using VDJtools. In-frame sequences without a premature stop codon were defined as productive reads. In TCRdb, the public reads were trimmed at Q25 with fastp and aligned with MiXCR, with productive beta chains retained. Every CDR3 protein is listed once, alongside the most common genes and DNA of its rows. TCRdb, not the authors, supplied the V and J calls. The sample has more than 55,000 distinct CDR3 sequences on record, around 80% of them singletons. The top ten constitute under 55% of the sample.

Broad study findings and their caveats: TCR diversity was significantly higher in younger patients, and higher tumor TCR diversity was associated with shorter overall and disease-free survival. Significantly higher TCR diversity (inverse Simpson) was observed in tumor tissue than in normal lung tissue (about 410 vs 180, P = 0.0075, Mann-Whitney U test). Because peripheral blood was not sequenced, blood TCRbeta repertoires in the lung cancer patients of the study were not examined. The methods do not name the sequencing platform or mention unique molecular identifiers. With only approximately 15 patients in the cohort, the authors noted that larger samples and more detailed clinical data are needed. The top 100 clones made up a significantly larger cumulative share of the repertoire in normal lung than in tumor tissue.

A remark on this clonotype: It has no known antigen specificity. No much larger clone is present one base from it, and per-base qualities are unavailable.

Bulk unsorted tissue served as the source for RNA extraction, and RNA quality was assessed using a NanoDrop ND-1000 and an Agilent 2100. The normal lung samples consisted of distant non-tumor tissue collected more than 3 cm from the tumor edge. Newly diagnosed lung cancer patients without prior chemotherapy who had been admitted for thoracic surgery in China between August and November 2014 were enrolled as donors. Patients with previous radiotherapy or chemotherapy, or with another concurrent cancer, were excluded from the study. Pieces of surgical tissue measuring roughly 1-2.3 cm3 were kept in RNAlater solution and stored at -80 degrees C until use. After removal of 7 bases from V and 4 bases from J, the junction retains 8 bases not matched to a gene. CDR1 and CDR2 are drawn from the germline V gene: MNHEY, SVGAGI. The CDR3 holds 14 amino acids from the cysteine to the phenylalanine. This entry keeps only the CDR3 DNA: 42 bases, framed from base 1.

Material for sequencing was distant non-tumor lung tissue. The sequence was collected from a man aged 55 to 70 with non-small cell lung cancer. This chain joins TRBV6-5 to TRBJ1-2, and 8 junctional nucleotides match TRBD1. The CDR3 region has the sequence CASIQGGASYGYTF. The DNA is TGTGCCAGCATACAGGGGGGGGCTAGCTATGGCTACACCTTC.